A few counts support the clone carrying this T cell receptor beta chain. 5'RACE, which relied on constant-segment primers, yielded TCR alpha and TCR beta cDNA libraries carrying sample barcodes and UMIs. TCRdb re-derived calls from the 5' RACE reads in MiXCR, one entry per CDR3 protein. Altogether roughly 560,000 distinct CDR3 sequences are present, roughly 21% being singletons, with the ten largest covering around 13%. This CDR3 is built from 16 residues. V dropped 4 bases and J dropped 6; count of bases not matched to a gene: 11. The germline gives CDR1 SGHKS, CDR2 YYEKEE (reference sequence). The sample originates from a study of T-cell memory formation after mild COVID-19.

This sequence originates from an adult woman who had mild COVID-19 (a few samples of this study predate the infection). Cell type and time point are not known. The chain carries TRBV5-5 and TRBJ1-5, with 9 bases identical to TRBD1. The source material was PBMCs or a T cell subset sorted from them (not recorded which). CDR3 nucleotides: TGTGCCAGCAGCACGGCAAAAACAGGGGGCGGTCAGCCCCAGCATTTT. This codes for CASSTAKTGGGQPQHF.